The clone carrying this T cell receptor beta chain showed up just a few times. The sample is drawn from a study of sequential checkpoint blockade in melanoma. The overall study: Randomization was 1:1 between first-line nivolumab→ipilimumab and ipilimumab→nivolumab. After both sequences, patients received maintenance nivolumab.

Profiling relied on immunoSEQ multiplex PCR, and the TCRdb table lists in-frame clones only, not all of them. The data contain several thousand clones, 71% of them singletons. Treatment in this sample: randomized to nivolumab then ipilimumab (arm A) or the reverse (arm B). Patients had received no earlier DNA-damaging chemotherapy. Sorted cells were live CD3+CD8+, lacking CD19 and CD56, from PBMCs. CDR1 is MNHEY and CDR2 is SVGAGI in the germline V gene. The CDR3 sequence is 15 residues long. After removal of 5 bases from V and 5 bases from J, the junction contained 8 bases not matched to a gene. The TCR comes from a human donor with melanoma. Material: CD8+ T cells sorted from blood (inferred from file names), obtained from a patient given nivolumab and ipilimumab in sequence. The chain carries TRBV6-5 and TRBJ1-5; 8 nucleotides line up with TRBD1. DNA of the CDR3: TGTGCCAGCAGTATCGAGACAGGGGTCCATCAGCCCCAGCATTTT. It encodes CASSIETGVHQPQHF.